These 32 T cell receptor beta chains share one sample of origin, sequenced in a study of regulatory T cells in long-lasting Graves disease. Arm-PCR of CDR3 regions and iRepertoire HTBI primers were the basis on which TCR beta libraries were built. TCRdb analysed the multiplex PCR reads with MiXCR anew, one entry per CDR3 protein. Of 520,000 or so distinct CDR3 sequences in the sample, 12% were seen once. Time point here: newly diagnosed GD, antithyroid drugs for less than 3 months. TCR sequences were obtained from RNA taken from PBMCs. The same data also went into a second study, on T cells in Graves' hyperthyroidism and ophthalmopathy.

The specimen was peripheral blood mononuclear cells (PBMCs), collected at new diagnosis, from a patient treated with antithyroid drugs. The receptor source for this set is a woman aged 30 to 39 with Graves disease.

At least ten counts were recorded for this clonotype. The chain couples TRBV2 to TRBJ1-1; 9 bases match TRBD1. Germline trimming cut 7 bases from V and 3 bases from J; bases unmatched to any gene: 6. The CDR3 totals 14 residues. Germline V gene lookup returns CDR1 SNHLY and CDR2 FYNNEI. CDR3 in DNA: TGTGCCAGCACCGTACAGGGGGCGGACACTGAAGCTTTCTTT. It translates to CASTVQGADTEAFF.

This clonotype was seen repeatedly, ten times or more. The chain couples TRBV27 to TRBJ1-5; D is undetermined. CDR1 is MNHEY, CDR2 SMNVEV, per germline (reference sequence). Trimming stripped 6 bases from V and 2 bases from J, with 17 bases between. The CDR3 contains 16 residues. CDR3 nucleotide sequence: TGTGCCAGCAGACCCCTGGCCGAGCAAGGCAATCAGCCCCAGCATTTT. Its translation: CASRPLAEQGNQPQHF.

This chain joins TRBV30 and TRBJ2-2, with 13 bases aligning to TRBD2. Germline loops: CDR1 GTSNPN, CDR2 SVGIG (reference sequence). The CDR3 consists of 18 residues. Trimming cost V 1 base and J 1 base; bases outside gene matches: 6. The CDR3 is CAWSAFRTSGGNTGELFF. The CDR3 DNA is TGTGCCTGGAGTGCATTTCGGACTAGCGGGGGGAACACCGGGGAGCTGTTTTTT.

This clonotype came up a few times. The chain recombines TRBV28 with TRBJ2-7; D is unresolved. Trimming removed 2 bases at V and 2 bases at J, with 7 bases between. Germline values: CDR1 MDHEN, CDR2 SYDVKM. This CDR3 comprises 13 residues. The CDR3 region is CASSLHKTYEQYF. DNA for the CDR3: TGTGCCAGCAGTTTACACAAGACCTACGAGCAGTACTTC.

Here the CDR3 DNA reads TGCAGCGTTGATATCAGGGTTGGGGTACGCACCTACGAGCAGTACTTC. It is translated as CSVDIRVGVRTYEQYF. V is TRBV29-1 and J is TRBJ2-7; D possibly corresponds to TRBD1 (5 bases). Germline V CDR1 and CDR2: SQVTM, ANQGSEA. The germline V and J ends were trimmed by 3 bases and 2 bases, with 20 bases remaining between them. The CDR3 is 16 amino acids.

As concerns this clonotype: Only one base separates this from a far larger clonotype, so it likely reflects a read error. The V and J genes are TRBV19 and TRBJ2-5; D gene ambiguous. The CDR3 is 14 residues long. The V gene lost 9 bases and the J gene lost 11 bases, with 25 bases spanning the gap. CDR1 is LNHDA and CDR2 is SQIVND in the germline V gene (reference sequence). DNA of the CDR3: TGTGCCAGCAGCCAACGGACCCCCTCCAATGAGCAGTACTTC. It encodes CASSQRTPSNEQYF.

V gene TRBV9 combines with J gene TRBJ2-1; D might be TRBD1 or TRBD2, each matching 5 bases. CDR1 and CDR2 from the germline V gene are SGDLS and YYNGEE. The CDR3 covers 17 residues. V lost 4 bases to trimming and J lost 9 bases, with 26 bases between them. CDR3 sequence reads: CASSPRQTGARLGEQFF. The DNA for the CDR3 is TGTGCCAGCAGCCCTCGTCAAACCGGGGCTAGATTGGGTGAGCAGTTCTTC.

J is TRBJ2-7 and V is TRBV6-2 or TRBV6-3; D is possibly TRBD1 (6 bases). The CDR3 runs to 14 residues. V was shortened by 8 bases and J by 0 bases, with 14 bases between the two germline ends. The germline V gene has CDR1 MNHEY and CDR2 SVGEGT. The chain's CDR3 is CASREQGSSYEQYF. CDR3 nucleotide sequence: TGTGCCAGCCGCGAACAGGGTAGCTCCTACGAGCAGTACTTC.

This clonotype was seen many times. As DNA, the CDR3 is TGTGCCAGCAGGTGGACAGGGGACAGCAATCAGCCCCAGCATTTT. It yields the protein CASRWTGDSNQPQHF. V gene TRBV6-2 or TRBV6-3 combines with J gene TRBJ1-5; 9 bases line up with TRBD1. The V gene end was trimmed by 6 bases and the J gene end by 1 base; junction bases not matched to a gene: 4. Germline CDR1 is MNHEY and CDR2 is SVGEGT. This CDR3 comprises 15 residues.

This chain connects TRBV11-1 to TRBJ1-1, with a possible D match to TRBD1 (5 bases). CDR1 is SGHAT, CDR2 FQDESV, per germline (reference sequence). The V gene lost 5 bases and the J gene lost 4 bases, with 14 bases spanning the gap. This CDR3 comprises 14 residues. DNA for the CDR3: TGTGCCAGCAGCCTCGACAGCCTAGGCACTGAAGCTTTCTTT. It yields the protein CASSLDSLGTEAFF.

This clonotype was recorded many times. CDR3 in DNA: TGCGCCAGCAGCCAAACGTCAGGGTATGGGCGGGAGAGGAACACCGGGGAGCTGTTTTTT. It specifies CASSQTSGYGRERNTGELFF. The chain recombines TRBV4-3 with TRBJ2-2, with 7 bases that match TRBD2. V shed 2 bases and J 1 base; nucleotides not matched to a gene: 16. In germline, CDR1 is LGHNA, CDR2 YSLEER. CDR3 size: 20 residues.

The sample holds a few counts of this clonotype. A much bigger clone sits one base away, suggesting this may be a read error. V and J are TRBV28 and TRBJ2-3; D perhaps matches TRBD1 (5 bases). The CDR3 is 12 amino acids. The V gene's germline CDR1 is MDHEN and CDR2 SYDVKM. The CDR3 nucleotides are TGTGTCAGCAGTCAGGGTTTAGATACGCAGTATTTT. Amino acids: CVSSQGLDTQYF.

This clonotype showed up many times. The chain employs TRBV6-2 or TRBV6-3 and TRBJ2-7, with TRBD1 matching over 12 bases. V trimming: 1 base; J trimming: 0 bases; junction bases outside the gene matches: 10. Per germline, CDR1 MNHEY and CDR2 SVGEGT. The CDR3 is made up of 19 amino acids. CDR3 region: CASSYLPGTGGGSSYEQYF. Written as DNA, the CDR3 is TGTGCCAGCAGTTACTTGCCCGGGACAGGGGGCGGAAGCTCCTACGAGCAGTACTTC.

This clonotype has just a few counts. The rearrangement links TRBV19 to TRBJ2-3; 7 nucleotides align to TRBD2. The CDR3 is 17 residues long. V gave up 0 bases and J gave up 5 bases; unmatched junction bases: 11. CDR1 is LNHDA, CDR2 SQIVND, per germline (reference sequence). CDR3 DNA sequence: TGTGCCAGTAGTATAGAAGCGGGGCGGCGTTTCGTAGATACGCAGTATTTT. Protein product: CASSIEAGRRFVDTQYF.

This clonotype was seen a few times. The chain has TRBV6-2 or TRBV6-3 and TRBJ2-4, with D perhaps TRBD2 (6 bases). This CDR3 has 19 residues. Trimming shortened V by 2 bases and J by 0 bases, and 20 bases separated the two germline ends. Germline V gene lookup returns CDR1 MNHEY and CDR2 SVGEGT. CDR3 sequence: CASSYNLGGRELAKNIQYF. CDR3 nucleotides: TGTGCCAGCAGTTACAATCTCGGGGGACGAGAACTAGCCAAAAACATTCAGTACTTC.

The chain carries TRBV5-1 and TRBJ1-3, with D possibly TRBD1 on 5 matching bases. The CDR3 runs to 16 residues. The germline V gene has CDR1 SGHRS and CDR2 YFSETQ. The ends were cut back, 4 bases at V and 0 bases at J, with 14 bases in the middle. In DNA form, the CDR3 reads TGCGCCAGCAGCAGGCAGCAGGGCTACTCTGGAAACACCATATATTTT. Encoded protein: CASSRQQGYSGNTIYF.

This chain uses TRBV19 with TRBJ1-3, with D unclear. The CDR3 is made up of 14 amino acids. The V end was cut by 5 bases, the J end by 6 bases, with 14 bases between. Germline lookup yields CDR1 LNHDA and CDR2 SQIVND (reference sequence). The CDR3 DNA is TGTGCCAGTAGTCCTTGGGATGGGGTAAACACCATATATTTT. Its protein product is CASSPWDGVNTIYF.

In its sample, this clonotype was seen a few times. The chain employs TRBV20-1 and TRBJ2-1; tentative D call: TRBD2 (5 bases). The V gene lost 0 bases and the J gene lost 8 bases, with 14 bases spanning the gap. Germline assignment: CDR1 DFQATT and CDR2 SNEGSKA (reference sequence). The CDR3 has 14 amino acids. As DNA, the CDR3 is TGCAGTGCTAGAGATGAGGGTACTAGTCATGAGCAGTTCTTC. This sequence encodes CSARDEGTSHEQFF.

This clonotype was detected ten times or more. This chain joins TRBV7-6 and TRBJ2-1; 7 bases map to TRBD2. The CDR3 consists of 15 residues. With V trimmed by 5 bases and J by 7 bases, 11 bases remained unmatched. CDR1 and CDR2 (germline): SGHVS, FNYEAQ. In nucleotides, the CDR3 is TGTGCCAGCAGCCCAACAGGAAGAGCGGGGAATGAGCAGTTCTTC. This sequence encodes CASSPTGRAGNEQFF.

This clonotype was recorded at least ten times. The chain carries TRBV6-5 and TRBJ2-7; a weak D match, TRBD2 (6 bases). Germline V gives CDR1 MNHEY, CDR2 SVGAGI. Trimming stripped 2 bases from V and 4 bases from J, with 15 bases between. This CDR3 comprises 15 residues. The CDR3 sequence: CASSYDWGGTYEQYF. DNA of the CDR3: TGTGCCAGCAGTTACGATTGGGGAGGAACATACGAGCAGTACTTC.

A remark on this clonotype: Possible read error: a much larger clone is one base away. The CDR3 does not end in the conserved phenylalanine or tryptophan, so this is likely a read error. CDR3 nucleotide sequence: TGCAGTGCCCGGGTGACACGGAACACTGAAGCTTTCGTT. It translates to CSARVTRNTEAFV. This chain connects TRBV20-1 to TRBJ1-1; D gene ambiguous. The CDR3 runs 13 residues. Trimming cost V 6 bases and J 1 base, with 12 bases left between them. Germline lookup yields CDR1 DFQATT and CDR2 SNEGSKA (reference sequence).

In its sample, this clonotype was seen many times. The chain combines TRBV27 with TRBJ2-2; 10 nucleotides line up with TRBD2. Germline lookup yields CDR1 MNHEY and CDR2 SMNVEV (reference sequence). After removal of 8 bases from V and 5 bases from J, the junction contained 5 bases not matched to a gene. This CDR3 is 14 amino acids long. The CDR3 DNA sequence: TGTGCCAGCTCGCCGGGACTAGCGACCGGGGAGCTGTTTTTT. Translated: CASSPGLATGELFF.

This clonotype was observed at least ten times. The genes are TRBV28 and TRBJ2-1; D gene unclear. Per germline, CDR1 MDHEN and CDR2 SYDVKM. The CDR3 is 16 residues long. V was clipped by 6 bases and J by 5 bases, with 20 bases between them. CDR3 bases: TGTGCCAGCAGCTACGACCCCTCCAGATGGGACAATGAGCAGTTCTTC. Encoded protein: CASSYDPSRWDNEQFF.

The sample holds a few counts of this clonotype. The chain's CDR3 is CASSFFRPSPYGYTF. Here the CDR3 DNA reads TGTGCCAGCAGTTTTTTCAGACCCAGCCCTTATGGCTACACCTTC. The rearrangement joins TRBV28 to TRBJ1-2; D unclear. The germline gives CDR1 MDHEN, CDR2 SYDVKM. V lost 3 bases, J lost 5 bases, and 16 bases lay in between. This CDR3 spans 15 amino acids.

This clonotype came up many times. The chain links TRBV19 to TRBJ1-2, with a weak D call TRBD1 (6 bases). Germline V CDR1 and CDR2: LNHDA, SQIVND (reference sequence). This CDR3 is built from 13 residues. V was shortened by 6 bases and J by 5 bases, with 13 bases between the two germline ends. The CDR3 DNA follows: TGTGCCAGTAGCGAAGAGGGGGTTTATGGCTACACCTTC. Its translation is CASSEEGVYGYTF.

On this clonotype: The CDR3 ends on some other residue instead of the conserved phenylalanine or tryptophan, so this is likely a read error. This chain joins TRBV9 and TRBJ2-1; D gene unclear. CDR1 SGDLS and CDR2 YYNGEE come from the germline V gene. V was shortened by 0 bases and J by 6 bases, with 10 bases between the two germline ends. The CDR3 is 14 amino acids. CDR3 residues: CASSVAAYSNEQFL. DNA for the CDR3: TGTGCCAGCAGCGTAGCGGCGTACTCCAATGAGCAGTTCTTA.

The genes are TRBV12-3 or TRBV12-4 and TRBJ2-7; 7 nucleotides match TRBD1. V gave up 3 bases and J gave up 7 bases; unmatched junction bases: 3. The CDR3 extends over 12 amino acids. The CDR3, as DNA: TGTGCCAGCAGTTTTCTCAGGGGGGAGCAGTACTTC. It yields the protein CASSFLRGEQYF.

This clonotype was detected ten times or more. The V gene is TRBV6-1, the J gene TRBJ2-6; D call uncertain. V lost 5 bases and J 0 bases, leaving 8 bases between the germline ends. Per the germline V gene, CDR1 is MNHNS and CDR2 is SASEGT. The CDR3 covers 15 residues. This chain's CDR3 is CASSNPGSGANVLTF. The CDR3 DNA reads TGTGCCAGCAGTAACCCCGGCTCTGGGGCCAACGTCCTGACTTTC.

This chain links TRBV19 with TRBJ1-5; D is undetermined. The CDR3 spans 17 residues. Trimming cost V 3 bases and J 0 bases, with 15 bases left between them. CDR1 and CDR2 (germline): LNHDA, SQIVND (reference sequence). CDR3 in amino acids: CASSMNSGRYSNQPQHF. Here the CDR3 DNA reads TGTGCCAGTAGTATGAACAGCGGGCGATATAGCAATCAGCCCCAGCATTTT.

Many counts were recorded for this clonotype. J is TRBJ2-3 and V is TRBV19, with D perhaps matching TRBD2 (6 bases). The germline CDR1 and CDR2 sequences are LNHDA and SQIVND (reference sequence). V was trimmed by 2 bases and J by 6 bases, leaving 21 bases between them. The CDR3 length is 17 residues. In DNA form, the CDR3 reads TGTGCCAGTAGTATAATGATGGCCGCGGGGTGGTACGATACGCAGTATTTT. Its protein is CASSIMMAAGWYDTQYF.

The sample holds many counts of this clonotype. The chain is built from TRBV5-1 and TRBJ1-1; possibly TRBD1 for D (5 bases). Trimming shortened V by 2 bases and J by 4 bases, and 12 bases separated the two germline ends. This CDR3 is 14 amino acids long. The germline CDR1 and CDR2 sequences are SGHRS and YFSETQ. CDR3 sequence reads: CASSFTGGSTEAFF. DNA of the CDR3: TGCGCCAGCAGCTTTACCGGGGGATCCACTGAAGCTTTCTTT.

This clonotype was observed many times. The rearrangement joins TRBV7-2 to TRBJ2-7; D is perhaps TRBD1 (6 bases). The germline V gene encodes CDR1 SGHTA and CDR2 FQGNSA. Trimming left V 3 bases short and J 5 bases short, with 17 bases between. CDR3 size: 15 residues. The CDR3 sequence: CASSFQDRAGDEQYF. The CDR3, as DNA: TGTGCCAGCAGCTTCCAGGACAGAGCTGGGGACGAGCAGTACTTC.